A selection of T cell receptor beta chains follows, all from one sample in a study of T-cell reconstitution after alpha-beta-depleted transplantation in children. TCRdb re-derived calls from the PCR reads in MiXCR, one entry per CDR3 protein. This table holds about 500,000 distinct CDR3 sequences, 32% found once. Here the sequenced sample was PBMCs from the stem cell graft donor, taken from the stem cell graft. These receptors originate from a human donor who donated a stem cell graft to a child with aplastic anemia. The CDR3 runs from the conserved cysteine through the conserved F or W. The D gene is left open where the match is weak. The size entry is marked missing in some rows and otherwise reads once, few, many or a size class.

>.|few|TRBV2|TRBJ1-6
TGTGCCAGTACTCAGGGCTCCAACTATAATTCACCCCTCCACTTT
CASTQGSNYNSPLHF
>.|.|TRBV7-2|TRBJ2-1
TGTGCCAGCAGCTTAGATTCCAGCCCCAGGGAGCAGTTCTTC
CASSLDSSPREQFF
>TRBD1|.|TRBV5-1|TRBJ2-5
TGCGCCAGCAGCTTGGTCGGGACAGGTGAAGAGACCCAGTACTTC
CASSLVGTGEETQYF
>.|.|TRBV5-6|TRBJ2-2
TGTGCCAGCAGCTTCGAGAGGCTACCCGGGGAGCTGTTTTTT
CASSFERLPGELFF
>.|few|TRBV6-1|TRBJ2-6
TGTGCCAGCAACCGGGCCTCTGGGGCCAACGTCCTGACTTTC
CASNRASGANVLTF
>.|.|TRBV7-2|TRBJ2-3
TGTGCCAGCAGCTTAGCGCGTGGGGGGAAGGATACGCAGTATTTT
CASSLARGGKDTQYF
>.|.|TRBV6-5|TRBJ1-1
TGTGCCAGCAGTTATCTTTCCGGGAACACTGAAGCTTTCTTT
CASSYLSGNTEAFF
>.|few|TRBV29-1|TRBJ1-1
TGCAGCGTTGCCCTGGCAGGGAGCACTGAAGCTTTCTTT
CSVALAGSTEAFF
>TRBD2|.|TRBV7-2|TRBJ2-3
TGTGCCAGCAGCGAAGGACTAGCGGGGGCTCTGAATACGCAGTATTTT
CASSEGLAGALNTQYF
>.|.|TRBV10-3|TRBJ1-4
TGTGCCATCAGGGACAGCGGAAATGAAAAACTGTTTTTT
CAIRDSGNEKLFF
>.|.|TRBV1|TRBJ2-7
TGCACCAGCAGCCAAGATAACCGGGAGGTTCTGAGCTCCTACGAGCAGTACTTC
CTSSQDNREVLSSYEQYF
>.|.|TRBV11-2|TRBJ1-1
TGTGCCAGCAAATGGTCAGGGTTGGGGAACACTGAAGCTTTCTTT
CASKWSGLGNTEAFF
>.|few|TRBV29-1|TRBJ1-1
TGCAGCGCTGTAAAATTGAACACTGAAGCTTTCTTT
CSAVKLNTEAFF
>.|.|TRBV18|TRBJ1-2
TGTGCCAGCTCACCGATACAAGATCGGAACTATGGCTACACCTTC
CASSPIQDRNYGYTF
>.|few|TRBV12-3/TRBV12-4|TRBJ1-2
TGTGCCAGCAGTTTCCAGGGCGGCATGGGAGGCTACACCTTC
CASSFQGGMGGYTF
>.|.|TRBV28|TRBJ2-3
TGTGCCAGCAGTCGGGGTCTCTCAATCACAGATACGCAGTATTTT
CASSRGLSITDTQYF
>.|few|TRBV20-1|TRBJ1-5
TGCAGTGCTAGAAGGGGAAGAAATCAGCCCCAGCATTTT
CSARRGRNQPQHF
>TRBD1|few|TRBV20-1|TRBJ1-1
TGCAGTGCTAGAATCCCGGGACAGGGGGCAATCACTGAAGCTTTCTTT
CSARIPGQGAITEAFF
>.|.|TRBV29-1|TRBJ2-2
TGCAGCGTTGAAGGACAGGCCACCGGGGAGCTGTTTTTT
CSVEGQATGELFF
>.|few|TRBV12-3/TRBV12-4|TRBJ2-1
TGTGCCAGCAGTTTAGGCGGCGCAGACCCCTACAATGAGCAGTTCTTC
CASSLGGADPYNEQFF
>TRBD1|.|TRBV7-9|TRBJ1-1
TGTGCCAGCAGCTTAGGGGAACAGGGGTTCACGAACACTGAAGCTTTCTTT
CASSLGEQGFTNTEAFF
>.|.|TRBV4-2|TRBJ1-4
TGTGCCAGCAGCTCAAAAGTAGGGAGTAATGAAAAACTGTTTTTT
CASSSKVGSNEKLFF
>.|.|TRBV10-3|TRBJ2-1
TGTGCCATCAGTGAGCAGAGTGAGCAGTTCTTC
CAISEQSEQFF
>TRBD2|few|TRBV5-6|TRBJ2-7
TGTGCCAGCAGCCTCTTCGGGACTAGCGGCTCCTACGAGCAGTACTTC
CASSLFGTSGSYEQYF
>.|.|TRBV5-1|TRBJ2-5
TGCGCCAGCAGCTCAACAGGGAAAGAGACCCAGTACTTC
CASSSTGKETQYF
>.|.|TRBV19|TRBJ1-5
TGTGCCAGTAGAACAGGGTCGGGCCAGCCCCAGCATTTT
CASRTGSGQPQHF
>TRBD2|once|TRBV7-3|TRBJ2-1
TGTGCCAGCAGCCCGACGGGAGGGGTGCGCAATGAGCAGTTCTTC
CASSPTGGVRNEQFF
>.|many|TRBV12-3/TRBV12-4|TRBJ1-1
TGTGCCAGCAGTGGACAGATGAACACTGAAGCTTTCTTT
CASSGQMNTEAFF
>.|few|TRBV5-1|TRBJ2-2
TGCGCCAGCAGCTTGGTACAGGGTGGACGGGAGCTGTTTTTT
CASSLVQGGRELFF
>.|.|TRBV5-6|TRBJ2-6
TGTGCCAGCAGCTTGGGATTGAATGGGGCCAACGTCCTGACTTTC
CASSLGLNGANVLTF
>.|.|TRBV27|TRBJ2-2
TGTGCCAGCAGTCCCCAGATAAGAAACGGGGAGCTGTTTTTT
CASSPQIRNGELFF
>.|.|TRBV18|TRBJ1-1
TGTGCCAGCTCACCAGCAGTAGGGTTAGGAACCACTGAAGCTTTCTTT
CASSPAVGLGTTEAFF
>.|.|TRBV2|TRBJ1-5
TGTGCCAGCAGTGATATTATGATCAATAGCAATCAGCCCCAGCATTTT
CASSDIMINSNQPQHF
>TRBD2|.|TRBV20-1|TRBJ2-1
TGCAGTGCTAGAGATCTAACTAGCGGTACCTACAATGAGCAGTTCTTC
CSARDLTSGTYNEQFF
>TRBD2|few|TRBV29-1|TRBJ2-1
TGCAGCGTTGAGGGCCCGGCGGGGGAAGACAATGAGCAGTTCTTC
CSVEGPAGEDNEQFF
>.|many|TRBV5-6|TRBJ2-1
TGTGCCAGCAGCTTCCTGTTGTCTTCCTACAATGAGCAGTTCTTC
CASSFLLSSYNEQFF
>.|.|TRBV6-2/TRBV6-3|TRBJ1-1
TGTGCATCTGGGGAATGGAACACTGAAGCTTTCTTT
CASGEWNTEAFF
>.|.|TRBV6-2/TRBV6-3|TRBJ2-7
TGTGCCAGCAGTTACTCGATGCGGGAGCAGTACTTC
CASSYSMREQYF
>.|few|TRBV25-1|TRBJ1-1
TGTGCCAGCAGCCGCATTACCGACGTGAACACTGAAGCTTTCTTT
CASSRITDVNTEAFF
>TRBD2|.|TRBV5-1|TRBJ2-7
TGCGCCAGCAGCCTTGCCCTAGCGGGATCGGGTGAGCAGTACTTC
CASSLALAGSGEQYF
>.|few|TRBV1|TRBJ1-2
TGCACCAGCAGCCCCCCAGGGCATACAGGGGGCTCAGGCTACACCTTC
CTSSPPGHTGGSGYTF
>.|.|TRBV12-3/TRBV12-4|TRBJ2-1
TGTGCCAGCAGTTTAGGGCCCAACAACAATGAGCAGTTCTTC
CASSLGPNNNEQFF
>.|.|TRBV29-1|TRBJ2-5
TGCAGCGTGGGAGTTACGGGTGAGACCCAGTACTTC
CSVGVTGETQYF
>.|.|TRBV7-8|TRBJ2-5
TGTGCCAGCAGCTTAGACGTCAGCCCAGAGACCCAGTACTTC
CASSLDVSPETQYF
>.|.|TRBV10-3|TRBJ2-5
TGTGCCATCAGTGGGGGAAGACAGAATAAAGAGACCCAGTACTTC
CAISGGRQNKETQYF
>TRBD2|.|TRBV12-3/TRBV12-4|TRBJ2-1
TGTGCCAGCAGGAGCGGGAGAGGTGAGCAGTTCTTC
CASRSGRGEQFF
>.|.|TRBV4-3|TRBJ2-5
TGCGCCAGCAGCCAAGATCGAAGGGAAGAGACCCAGTACTTC
CASSQDRREETQYF
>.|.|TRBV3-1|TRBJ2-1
TGTGCCAGCAGCCAAGTAGGGCAGGGATTAGGAAATGAGCAGTTCTTC
CASSQVGQGLGNEQFF
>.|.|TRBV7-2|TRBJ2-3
TGTGCCAGCAGCGTAAGCGGAGGCACAGATACGCAGTATTTT
CASSVSGGTDTQYF
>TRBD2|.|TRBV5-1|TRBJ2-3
TGCGCCAGCAGACTAGCGGGAGGGTCGGAGGATACGCAGTATTTT
CASRLAGGSEDTQYF
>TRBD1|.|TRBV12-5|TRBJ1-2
TGTGCTAGTGGTTTAGACAGGGTTTTTCGCAATGGCTACACCTTC
CASGLDRVFRNGYTF
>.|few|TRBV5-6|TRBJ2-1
TGTGCCAGCAGCTTGGGAGCCGACAATGAGCAGTTCTTC
CASSLGADNEQFF
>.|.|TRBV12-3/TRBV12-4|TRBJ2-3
TGTGCCAGCAGCCCCTCGGGGGTCGGGGATACGCAGTATTTT
CASSPSGVGDTQYF
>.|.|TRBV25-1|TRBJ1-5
TGTGCCAGCTCAGGCGGGGGCAATCAGCCCCAGCATTTT
CASSGGGNQPQHF
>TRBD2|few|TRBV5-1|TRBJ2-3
TGCGCCAGCAGCTTTACTAGCGGGAGAATAGATACGCAGTATTTT
CASSFTSGRIDTQYF
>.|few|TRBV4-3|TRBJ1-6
TGCGCCAGCAGCCACGGGGGGAATAATTCACCCCTCCACTTT
CASSHGGNNSPLHF
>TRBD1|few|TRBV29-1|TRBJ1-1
TGCAGCGTTGGATGGGGTCGACAGGGGAGGACTGAAGCTTTCTTT
CSVGWGRQGRTEAFF
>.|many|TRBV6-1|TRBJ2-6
TGTGCCAGCAGTCGCAACGGGGCCAACGTCCTGACTTTC
CASSRNGANVLTF
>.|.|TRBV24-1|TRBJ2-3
TGTGCCACCAGTGACAGAATACTACAGGGAGGCGGAGGAACGCAGTATTTT
CATSDRILQGGGGTQYF